This entry lists 24 T cell receptor beta chains sequenced from one sample in a study of glioma-infiltrating T cells after dendritic cell vaccination. Libraries were prepared by immunoSEQ multiplex PCR; TCRdb keeps only in-frame clonotypes and omits some of them. In the table there are approximately 110,000 clones, around 90% of which are singletons. Time point denoted: after dendritic cell vaccination, including at tumor progression/relapse. This specimen was blood, taken after dendritic cell vaccination. The source is a human donor with glioblastoma.

The sample holds one count of this clone. V usage is TRBV10-1 and J usage is TRBJ2-5, with a tentative D call TRBD2 (5 bases). Matching the DNA end better, TRBJ2-7 makes the J call doubtful. Germline assignment: CDR1 WNHNN and CDR2 SYGVQD (reference sequence). The CDR3 runs 13 residues. DNA of the CDR3: TGCGCCAGCAGTGAGTCCGGAGGCTACGAGCAGTACTTC. Encoded protein: CASSESGGYEQYF.

The gene calls are TRBV21-1 and TRBJ2-7; TRBD2, the table's D call, lacks a check against the DNA. TRBV21-1 is reported as a pseudogene. The CDR3 consists of 14 residues. CDR3 region: CASSKRPRGYEQYF. In DNA, the CDR3 is TGTGCCAGCAGCAAAAGGCCACGCGGCTACGAGCAGTACTTC.

This chain links TRBV21-1 with TRBJ2-7; TRBD2, the table's D call, was not compared with the DNA. TRBV21-1 is a recognized pseudogene. The CDR3 consists of 16 residues. DNA of the CDR3: TGTGCCAGCAGCAATGGCGGGTATCAATTTAGATGCGAGCAGTACTTC. Amino acid sequence: CASSNGGYQFRCEQYF.

The V and J genes are TRBV29-1 and TRBJ1-4; 8 positions match TRBD1. Looked up from germline, CDR1 is SQVTM and CDR2 is ANQGSEA. After removal of 4 bases from V and 6 bases from J, the junction contained 1 base not matched to a gene. The CDR3 loop spans 12 amino acids. CDR3 in amino acids: CSVAGGDEKLFF. The DNA for the CDR3 is TGCAGCGTTGCAGGGGGCGATGAAAAACTGTTTTTT.

The J gene is TRBJ2-7, the V gene TRBV12-5; unclear D gene. This CDR3 has 12 amino acids. V was shortened by 6 bases and J by 4 bases, with 10 bases between the two germline ends. Germline assignment: CDR1 LGHNT and CDR2 FRNRAP. The CDR3 here is CASGQQIYEQYF. DNA of the CDR3: TGTGCTAGTGGCCAACAAATTTACGAGCAGTACTTC.

This clone was seen only once. The chain uses TRBV28 and TRBJ1-2; weak D call: TRBD1 (5 bases). The V gene lost 8 bases and the J gene lost 5 bases, with 12 bases spanning the gap. CDR3 length: 12 residues. Germline V gene lookup returns CDR1 MDHEN and CDR2 SYDVKM. The CDR3 sequence: CASGTPLYGYTF. Written as DNA, the CDR3 is TGTGCCAGCGGGACTCCTCTTTATGGCTACACCTTC.

V is TRBV2 and J is TRBJ1-1, with D possibly being TRBD1 (6 bases). Germline assignment: CDR1 SNHLY and CDR2 FYNNEI. The V end was cut by 6 bases, the J end by 5 bases, with 22 bases between. The CDR3 sequence is 16 residues long. The CDR3 here is CASRGGAAATGTEAFF. As DNA, the CDR3 is TGTGCCAGCAGGGGGGGGGCGGCGGCCACGGGAACTGAAGCTTTCTTT.

The V gene is TRBV5-4, the J gene TRBJ1-4; D unresolved. Germline assignment: CDR1 SGHNT and CDR2 YYREEE (reference sequence). The V and J ends lost 3 bases and 0 bases respectively, with 6 bases between them. CDR3 length equals 14 residues. The CDR3 region has the DNA TGTGCCAGCAGCTCAGGCGCAACTAATGAAAAACTGTTTTTT. It specifies CASSSGATNEKLFF.

The chain uses TRBV19 and TRBJ1-1; TRBD1 matches at 7 bases. The germline V gene has CDR1 LNHDA and CDR2 SQIVND (reference sequence). The CDR3 extends over 15 amino acids. The ends lost 5 bases at V and 4 bases at J; junction bases unmatched: 10. The CDR3 sequence is CASSQIPTGTTEAFF. As DNA, the CDR3 is TGTGCCAGTAGTCAAATACCGACAGGGACCACTGAAGCTTTCTTT.

The chain uses TRBV7-8 and TRBJ2-3; D gene uncertain. From germline, CDR1 is SGHVS and CDR2 FQNEAQ. Trimming stripped 2 bases from V and 4 bases from J, with 4 bases between. The CDR3 runs 12 residues. CDR3 coding DNA: TGTGCCAGCAGCTTAAGCCCAGATACGCAGTATTTT. Translation gives CASSLSPDTQYF.

The CDR3 bases are TGTGCCAGTAGTCCTACCTCGACAGGGGGTTTATATGGCTACACCTTC. Protein sequence: CASSPTSTGGLYGYTF. The chain has TRBV19 and TRBJ1-2, with 9 nucleotides matching TRBD1. This CDR3 region has 16 residues. Germline assignment: CDR1 LNHDA and CDR2 SQIVND (reference sequence). With V trimmed by 5 bases and J by 5 bases, 12 bases remained unmatched.

About this clone: Other nucleotide sequences in the sample specify the same CDR3. This rearrangement joins TRBV5-4 to TRBJ2-7; possibly TRBD1 for D (6 bases). The CDR3 is 13 amino acids. Per germline, CDR1 SGHNT and CDR2 YYREEE (reference sequence). V gave up 1 base and J gave up 1 base, with 6 bases separating them. The DNA of the CDR3 is TGTGCCAGCAGCTTGACAGGGTCCTACGAGCAGTACTTC. This translates into CASSLTGSYEQYF. Full variable domain (rest looked up from reference TRBV5-4 and TRBJ2-7): ETGVTQSPTHLIKTRGQQVTLRCSSQSGHNTVSWYQQALGQGPQFIFQYYREEENGRGNFPPRFSGLQFPNYSSELNVNALELDDSALYLCASSLTGSYEQYFGPGTRLTVT.

The chain employs TRBV7-2 and TRBJ2-4, with D perhaps matching TRBD2 (5 bases). Germline lookup yields CDR1 SGHTA and CDR2 FQGNSA. CDR3 length equals 11 residues. V was shortened by 4 bases and J by 8 bases, with 6 bases between the two germline ends. The CDR3 region has the DNA TGTGCCAGCAGCTCCGGGGACATTCAGTACTTC. Amino acid sequence: CASSSGDIQYF. Full variable domain (remainder filled in from reference TRBV7-2 and TRBJ2-4): GAGVSQSPSNKVTEKGKDVELRCDPISGHTALYWYRQSLGQGLEFLIYFQGNSAPDKSGLPSDRFSAERTGGSVSTLTIQRTQQEDSAVYLCASSSGDIQYFGAGTRLSVL.

V usage is TRBV5-6 and J usage is TRBJ1-2; D perhaps matches TRBD1 (6 bases). The CDR3 contains 15 residues. V was trimmed by 3 bases and J by 7 bases, leaving 19 bases between them. CDR1 and CDR2 from the germline V gene are SGHDT and YYEEEE. Written as DNA, the CDR3 is TGTGCCAGCAGCTCGCGTGACAGGCGAAGTAGTGGCTACACCTTC. Its protein is CASSSRDRRSSGYTF.

The chain couples TRBV19 to TRBJ1-1, with TRBD1 identical over 10 bases. The CDR3 extends over 15 amino acids. The J segment lost 5 bases and the V segment lost 6 bases, leaving 9 bases of the junction unmatched. The germline V gene encodes CDR1 LNHDA and CDR2 SQIVND (reference sequence). The CDR3 DNA follows: TGTGCCAGTAGACCCCAGACAGGGGGCCGGACTGAAGCTTTCTTT. Residues: CASRPQTGGRTEAFF.

The CDR3 nucleotides are TGCGCCAGCAGCTCAAACCGGGACAGGGGCCCTAGGGGCTCCTACGAGCAGTACTTC. This encodes CASSSNRDRGPRGSYEQYF. This sequence joins TRBV5-1 and TRBJ2-7; 10 bases fit TRBD1. The CDR3 spans 19 residues. V lost 3 bases, J lost 0 bases, and 15 bases stayed unmatched. The germline CDR1 and CDR2 sequences are SGHRS and YFSETQ. The full variable domain, rest sourced from reference TRBV5-1 and TRBJ2-7, is KAGVTQTPRYLIKTRGQQVTLSCSPISGHRSVSWYQQTPGQGLQFLFEYFSETQRNKGNFPGRFSGRQFSNSRSEMNVSTLELGDSALYLCASSSNRDRGPRGSYEQYFGPGTRLTVT.

The V call is TRBV2, the J call TRBJ2-7; 7 nucleotides align to TRBD2. V shed 6 bases, J shed 4 bases, and the junction held 6 bases outside the gene matches. The germline V gene has CDR1 SNHLY and CDR2 FYNNEI. The CDR3 contains 13 residues. The CDR3 is CASRGLGKYEQYF. CDR3 nucleotide sequence: TGTGCCAGCAGAGGACTAGGCAAATACGAGCAGTACTTC.

The gene calls are TRBV18 and TRBJ2-4, with 10 bases identical to TRBD2. Looked up from germline, CDR1 is KGHSH and CDR2 is LQKENI. With 2 bases clipped from V and 2 bases from J, the junction kept 3 bases outside the gene matches. This CDR3 has 16 residues. The CDR3 DNA sequence: TGTGCCAGCTCACCAACTAGCGGGGAATCCAAAAACATTCAGTACTTC. It yields the protein CASSPTSGESKNIQYF.

The chain couples TRBV5-1 to TRBJ1-1; TRBD1 might be the D (5 bases). The germline V and J ends were trimmed by 2 bases and 1 base, with 12 bases remaining between them. This CDR3 region has 15 residues. Germline CDR1 and CDR2: SGHRS and YFSETQ. DNA for the CDR3: TGCGCCAGCAGCTTATCAGGGTCGGGGAACACTGAAGCTTTCTTT. Encoded protein: CASSLSGSGNTEAFF.

The chain is built from TRBV11-2 and TRBJ2-5; 11 bases map to TRBD2. V gave up 5 bases and J gave up 0 bases; unmatched junction bases: 5. The germline gives CDR1 SGHAT, CDR2 FQNNGV. This CDR3 is built from 16 residues. CDR3 in DNA: TGTGCCAGCAGCCAAGGGACTAGCGGAAACCAAGAGACCCAGTACTTC. Encoded protein: CASSQGTSGNQETQYF. Full variable domain (rest looked up from reference TRBV11-2 and TRBJ2-5): EAGVAQSPRYKIIEKRQSVAFWCNPISGHATLYWYQQILGQGPKLLIQFQNNGVVDDSQLPKDRFSAERLKGVDSTLKIQPAKLEDSAVYLCASSQGTSGNQETQYFGPGTRLLVL.

The V gene is TRBV19, the J gene TRBJ2-7; 7 nucleotides match TRBD1. The CDR3 contains 16 residues. CDR1 and CDR2 (germline): LNHDA, SQIVND (reference sequence). V lost 1 base and J lost 2; bases outside the gene matches: 8. CDR3 nucleotides: TGTGCCAGTAGTATAGCTAGGGGGCCGTTTACCTACGAGCAGTACTTC. Residues: CASSIARGPFTYEQYF.

The chain combines TRBV29-1 with TRBJ2-3; 8 bases map to TRBD2. J was trimmed by 5 bases and V by 1 base; bases with no gene match: 8. The CDR3 is made up of 15 amino acids. Germline V gives CDR1 SQVTM, CDR2 ANQGSEA. For the CDR3, the DNA is TGCAGCGTTGAAGGGGTAGCGGGGCGGGTAGATACGCAGTATTTT. Protein sequence: CSVEGVAGRVDTQYF.

This chain connects TRBV6-6 to TRBJ1-2, with a possible D match to TRBD1 (6 bases). The CDR3 extends over 14 amino acids. CDR1 and CDR2 (germline): MNHNY, SVGAGI (reference sequence). V lost 6 bases and J 4 bases, leaving 15 bases between the germline ends. The CDR3 spells CASRGEGQAYGYTF. For the CDR3, the DNA is TGTGCCAGCAGGGGGGAGGGACAAGCCTATGGCTACACCTTC.

This chain uses TRBV19 with TRBJ1-6, with 9 nucleotides matching TRBD1. The CDR3 totals 15 residues. Germline-derived CDR1 and CDR2 are LNHDA and SQIVND (reference sequence). Trimming cost V 6 bases and J 7 bases; bases outside gene matches: 7. CDR3 DNA sequence: TGTGCCAGTAGGCCGACAGGGGGTGGAAATTCACCCCTCCACTTT. Residues: CASRPTGGGNSPLHF.